These T cell receptor beta chains were read from a single sample in a study of radiotherapy plus CTLA-4 blockade in lung cancer. Some clones are missing from TCRdb's copy, which holds only in-frame ones; the method was immunoSEQ multiplex PCR. The table lists 90,000 to 100,000 clones, about 70% of them singletons. The input for sequencing was peripheral blood, taken from a patient treated with radiotherapy plus ipilimumab. These receptors were taken from a human donor with non-small cell lung cancer who had a partial response to radiotherapy plus ipilimumab. Some clones in this sample may be carry-over from other donors' samples. Each CDR3 is given with its conserved first and last residue. D genes are given only for firm matches. A clone size is listed for some rows: how often the clone was seen (once, few, many), or a class if it is expanded.

J gene: TRBJ2-7
V gene: TRBV14
clone size: NA
D gene: NA
CDR3 protein: CASSQVGQGLIDEQYF
CDR3 DNA: TGTGCCAGCAGCCAAGTGGGGCAGGGATTAATTGACGAGCAGTACTTC

J gene: TRBJ1-2
V gene: TRBV7-2
clone size: NA
D gene: TRBD1
CDR3 protein: CASSSTGGWGYTF
CDR3 DNA: TGTGCCAGCAGCAGCACAGGGGGCTGGGGCTACACCTTC

J gene: TRBJ2-5
V gene: TRBV5-1
clone size: NA
D gene: TRBD1
CDR3 protein: CASRPSGTDGETQYF
CDR3 DNA: TGCGCCAGCAGACCTTCCGGGACAGATGGAGAGACCCAGTACTTC

J gene: TRBJ2-2
V gene: TRBV6-4
clone size: NA
D gene: NA
CDR3 protein: CASSVMGAANTGELFF
CDR3 DNA: TGTGCCAGCAGTGTAATGGGGGCTGCGAACACCGGGGAGCTGTTTTTT

J gene: TRBJ2-7
V gene: TRBV10-2
clone size: once
D gene: TRBD2
CDR3 protein: CASRLAGGAHEQYF
CDR3 DNA: TGCGCCAGCAGGCTAGCGGGAGGGGCTCACGAGCAGTACTTC

J gene: TRBJ1-1
V gene: TRBV4-1
clone size: few
D gene: NA
CDR3 protein: CASSRTTMDTEAFF
CDR3 DNA: TGCGCCAGCAGCCGAACTACCATGGACACTGAAGCTTTCTTT

J gene: TRBJ2-2
V gene: TRBV9
clone size: few
D gene: NA
CDR3 protein: CASSVSPGTGHGELFF
CDR3 DNA: TGTGCCAGCAGCGTTTCACCCGGGACGGGACACGGGGAGCTGTTTTTT

J gene: TRBJ1-2
V gene: TRBV4-1
clone size: NA
D gene: TRBD1
CDR3 protein: CASSQTGTGGFYGYTF
CDR3 DNA: TGCGCCAGCAGCCAAACCGGGACAGGGGGATTCTATGGCTACACCTTC

J gene: TRBJ2-2
V gene: TRBV28
clone size: NA
D gene: TRBD2
CDR3 protein: CASSLPLAVRRTGELFF
CDR3 DNA: TGTGCCAGCAGTTTACCCCTAGCGGTCAGGAGGACCGGGGAGCTGTTTTTT

J gene: TRBJ1-4
V gene: TRBV28
clone size: NA
D gene: NA
CDR3 protein: CASRRQSLNEKLFF
CDR3 DNA: TGTGCCAGCAGAAGACAGTCCCTTAATGAAAAACTGTTTTTT

J gene: TRBJ2-2
V gene: TRBV6-1
clone size: NA
D gene: TRBD1
CDR3 protein: CASTGQGAVAGELFF
CDR3 DNA: TGTGCCAGCACCGGACAGGGGGCGGTCGCCGGGGAGCTGTTTTTT

J gene: TRBJ2-7
V gene: TRBV10-3
clone size: few
D gene: NA
CDR3 protein: CAIKDAGRYEQYF
CDR3 DNA: TGTGCCATCAAGGACGCGGGGCGCTACGAGCAGTACTTC

J gene: TRBJ2-1
V gene: TRBV15
clone size: few
D gene: TRBD1
CDR3 protein: CATSRRQGGMNEQFF
CDR3 DNA: TGTGCCACCAGCAGAAGACAGGGGGGTATGAATGAGCAGTTCTTC

J gene: TRBJ2-5
V gene: TRBV7-7
clone size: NA
D gene: NA
CDR3 protein: CASSLMLVVGGDPRETQYF
CDR3 DNA: TGTGCCAGCAGCTTAATGCTGGTGGTTGGCGGGGACCCGCGGGAGACCCAGTACTTC

J gene: TRBJ2-7
V gene: TRBV5-1
clone size: NA
D gene: NA
CDR3 protein: CASSGELPWEQYF
CDR3 DNA: TGCGCCAGCAGCGGGGAGTTACCCTGGGAGCAGTACTTC

J gene: TRBJ2-5
V gene: TRBV2
clone size: NA
D gene: TRBD2
CDR3 protein: CASRTGLAGSRASIQTQYF
CDR3 DNA: TGTGCCAGCAGGACCGGACTAGCGGGGTCAAGGGCTTCCATCCAGACCCAGTACTTC

J gene: TRBJ1-4
V gene: TRBV7-4
clone size: NA
D gene: NA
CDR3 protein: CASSLGGGPANEKLFF
CDR3 DNA: TGTGCCAGCAGCCTAGGGGGGGGGCCGGCTAATGAAAAACTGTTTTTT

J gene: TRBJ2-3
V gene: TRBV7-8
clone size: NA
D gene: TRBD2
CDR3 protein: CASSPRLAGDGTDTQYF
CDR3 DNA: TGTGCCAGCAGCCCCAGACTAGCGGGAGATGGCACAGATACGCAGTATTTT

J gene: TRBJ2-2
V gene: TRBV10-2
clone size: NA
D gene: NA
CDR3 protein: CASSVLGAGELFF
CDR3 DNA: TGCGCCAGCAGTGTTTTAGGGGCCGGGGAGCTGTTTTTT

J gene: TRBJ2-1
V gene: TRBV6-5
clone size: NA
D gene: NA
CDR3 protein: CASSNGNEQFF
CDR3 DNA: TGTGCCAGCAGTAACGGTAATGAGCAGTTCTTC

J gene: TRBJ2-5
V gene: TRBV11-3
clone size: NA
D gene: NA
CDR3 protein: CASSWRSGSQETQYF
CDR3 DNA: TGTGCCAGCAGCTGGAGGTCCGGATCTCAAGAGACCCAGTACTTC

J gene: TRBJ1-1
V gene: TRBV7-3
clone size: NA
D gene: TRBD1
CDR3 protein: CASSSTGTGGGTEAFF
CDR3 DNA: TGTGCCAGCAGCTCAACCGGGACAGGGGGAGGCACTGAAGCTTTCTTT

J gene: TRBJ1-5
V gene: TRBV18
clone size: NA
D gene: TRBD1
CDR3 protein: CASSSVSAGGGSNQPQHF
CDR3 DNA: TGTGCCAGCTCCTCAGTAAGCGCAGGGGGTGGGAGCAATCAGCCCCAGCATTTT

J gene: TRBJ2-1
V gene: TRBV6-1
clone size: NA
D gene: TRBD2
CDR3 protein: CASSEGPGGSNEQFF
CDR3 DNA: TGTGCCAGCAGTGAAGGTCCCGGGGGGAGCAATGAGCAGTTCTTC

J gene: TRBJ1-6
V gene: TRBV5-1
clone size: NA
D gene: NA
CDR3 protein: CASSLGDGSSYNSPLHF
CDR3 DNA: TGCGCCAGCAGCTTGGGGGACGGGAGCTCCTATAATTCACCCCTCCACTTT

J gene: TRBJ1-4
V gene: TRBV18
clone size: NA
D gene: TRBD1
CDR3 protein: CASSPLGLPGQGSEKLFF
CDR3 DNA: TGTGCCAGCTCACCACTCGGTTTGCCGGGACAGGGTTCTGAAAAACTGTTTTTT

J gene: TRBJ2-7
V gene: TRBV6-5
clone size: few
D gene: NA
CDR3 protein: CASSRRDSAYEQYF
CDR3 DNA: TGTGCCAGCAGTCGGCGGGACAGCGCCTACGAGCAGTACTTC

J gene: TRBJ1-2
V gene: TRBV5-1
clone size: NA
D gene: TRBD1
CDR3 protein: CASSLARQGVYGYTF
CDR3 DNA: TGCGCCAGCAGCTTGGCTAGGCAGGGGGTCTATGGCTACACCTTC

J gene: TRBJ2-5
V gene: TRBV18
clone size: NA
D gene: NA
CDR3 protein: CASSPTRQEETQYF
CDR3 DNA: TGTGCCAGCTCACCCACTAGACAAGAAGAGACCCAGTACTTC

J gene: TRBJ2-7
V gene: TRBV6-1
clone size: NA
D gene: NA
CDR3 protein: CASSHDLSEGYEQYF
CDR3 DNA: TGTGCCAGCAGTCATGACCTCTCAGAGGGCTACGAGCAGTACTTC

J gene: TRBJ2-7
V gene: TRBV7-8
clone size: once
D gene: NA
CDR3 protein: CASSHSTGSIEQYF
CDR3 DNA: TGTGCCAGCAGCCACTCTACTGGTTCCATCGAGCAGTACTTC

J gene: TRBJ2-5
V gene: TRBV27
clone size: NA
D gene: NA
CDR3 protein: CASSPGLWETQYF
CDR3 DNA: TGTGCCAGCAGTCCCGGACTATGGGAGACCCAGTACTTC

J gene: TRBJ2-7
V gene: TRBV27
clone size: NA
D gene: TRBD2
CDR3 protein: CASSPRGYSGRGSYEQYF
CDR3 DNA: TGTGCCAGCAGTCCCCGGGGGTACAGCGGGAGAGGCTCCTACGAGCAGTACTTC

J gene: TRBJ1-1
V gene: TRBV9
clone size: few
D gene: NA
CDR3 protein: CASSTARGEAFF
CDR3 DNA: TGTGCCAGCAGCACAGCACGTGGTGAAGCTTTCTTT

J gene: TRBJ2-3
V gene: TRBV7-3
clone size: NA
D gene: TRBD2
CDR3 protein: CASSLNTGGPGPQYF
CDR3 DNA: TGTGCCAGCAGCTTAAATACGGGAGGGCCTGGTCCGCAGTATTTT